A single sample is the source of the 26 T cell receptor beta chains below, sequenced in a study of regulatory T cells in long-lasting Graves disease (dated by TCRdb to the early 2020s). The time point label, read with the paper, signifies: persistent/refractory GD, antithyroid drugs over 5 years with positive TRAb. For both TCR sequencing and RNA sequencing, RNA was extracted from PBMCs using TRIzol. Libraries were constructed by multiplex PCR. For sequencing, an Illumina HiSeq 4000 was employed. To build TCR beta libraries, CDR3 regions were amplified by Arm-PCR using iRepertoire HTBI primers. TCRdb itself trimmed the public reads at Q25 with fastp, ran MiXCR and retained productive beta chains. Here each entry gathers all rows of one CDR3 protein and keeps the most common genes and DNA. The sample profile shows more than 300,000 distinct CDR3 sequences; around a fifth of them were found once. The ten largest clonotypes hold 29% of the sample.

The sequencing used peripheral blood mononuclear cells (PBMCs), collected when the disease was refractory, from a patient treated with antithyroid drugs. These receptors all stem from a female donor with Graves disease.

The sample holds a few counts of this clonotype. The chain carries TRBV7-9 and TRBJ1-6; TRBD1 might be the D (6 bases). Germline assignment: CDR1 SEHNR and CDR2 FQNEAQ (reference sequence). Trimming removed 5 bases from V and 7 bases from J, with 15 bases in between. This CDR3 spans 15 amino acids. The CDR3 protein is CASSPGSRGNSPLHF. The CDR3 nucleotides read TGTGCCAGCAGCCCGGGGTCCAGGGGAAATTCACCCCTCCACTTT.

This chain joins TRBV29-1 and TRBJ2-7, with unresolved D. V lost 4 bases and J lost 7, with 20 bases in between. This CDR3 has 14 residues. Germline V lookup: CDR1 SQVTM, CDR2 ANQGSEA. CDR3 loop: CSVVSLVRSREQYF. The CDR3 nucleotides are TGCAGCGTTGTATCTTTAGTTAGGTCGCGGGAGCAGTACTTC.

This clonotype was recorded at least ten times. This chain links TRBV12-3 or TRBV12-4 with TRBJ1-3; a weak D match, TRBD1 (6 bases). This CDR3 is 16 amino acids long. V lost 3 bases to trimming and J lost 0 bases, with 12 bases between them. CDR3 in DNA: TGTGCCAGCAGTTTGTCGGGGGGCAGCTCTGGAAACACCATATATTTT. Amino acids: CASSLSGGSSGNTIYF.

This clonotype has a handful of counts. CDR3 protein: CAWTLGLAANEQYF. CDR3 DNA sequence: TGTGCCTGGACCCTGGGACTAGCGGCAAACGAGCAGTACTTC. The chain couples TRBV30 to TRBJ2-7; 11 bases align to TRBD2. V was pared by 4 bases and J by 5 bases, with 7 bases of the junction left unmatched. Germline CDR1 is GTSNPN and CDR2 is SVGIG (reference sequence). CDR3 size: 14 residues.

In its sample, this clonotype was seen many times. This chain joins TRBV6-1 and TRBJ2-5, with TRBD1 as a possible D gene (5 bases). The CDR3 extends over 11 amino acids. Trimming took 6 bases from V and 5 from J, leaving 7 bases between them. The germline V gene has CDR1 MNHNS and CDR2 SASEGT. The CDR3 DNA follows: TGTGCCAGCAGGGGGCCGGAGACCCAGTACTTC. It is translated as CASRGPETQYF.

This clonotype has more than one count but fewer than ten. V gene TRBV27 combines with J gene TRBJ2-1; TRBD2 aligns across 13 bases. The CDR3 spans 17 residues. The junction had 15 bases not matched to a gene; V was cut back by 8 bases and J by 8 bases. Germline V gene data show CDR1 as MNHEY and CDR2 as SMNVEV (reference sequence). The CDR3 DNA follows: TGTGCCAGCTCCCCTGGGGGGGGACTAGCGGGGAAGTATGAGCAGTTCTTC. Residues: CASSPGGGLAGKYEQFF.

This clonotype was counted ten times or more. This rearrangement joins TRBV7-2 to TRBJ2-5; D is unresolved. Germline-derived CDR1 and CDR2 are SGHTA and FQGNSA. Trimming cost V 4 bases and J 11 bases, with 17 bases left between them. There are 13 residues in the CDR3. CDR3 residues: CASSYTDKGWQYF. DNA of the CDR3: TGTGCCAGCAGCTACACGGATAAGGGTTGGCAGTACTTC.

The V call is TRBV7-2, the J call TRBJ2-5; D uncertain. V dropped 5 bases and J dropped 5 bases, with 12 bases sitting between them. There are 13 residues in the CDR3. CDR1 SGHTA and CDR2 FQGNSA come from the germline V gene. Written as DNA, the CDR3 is TGTGCCAGCAGCCCGAAGACGGGTGAGACCCAGTACTTC. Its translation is CASSPKTGETQYF.

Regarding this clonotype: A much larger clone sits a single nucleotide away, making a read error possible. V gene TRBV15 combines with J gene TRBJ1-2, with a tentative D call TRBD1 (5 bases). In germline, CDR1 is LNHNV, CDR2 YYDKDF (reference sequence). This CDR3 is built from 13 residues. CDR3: CATSRGDSYGHTF. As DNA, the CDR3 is TGTGCCACCAGCAGAGGAGACAGCTATGGCCACACCTTC.

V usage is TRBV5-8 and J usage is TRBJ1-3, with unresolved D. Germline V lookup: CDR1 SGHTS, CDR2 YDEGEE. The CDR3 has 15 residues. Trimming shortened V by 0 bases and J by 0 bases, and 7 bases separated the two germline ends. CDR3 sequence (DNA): TGTGCCAGCAGCTTGGTTACACTCTCTGGAAACACCATATATTTT. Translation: CASSLVTLSGNTIYF.

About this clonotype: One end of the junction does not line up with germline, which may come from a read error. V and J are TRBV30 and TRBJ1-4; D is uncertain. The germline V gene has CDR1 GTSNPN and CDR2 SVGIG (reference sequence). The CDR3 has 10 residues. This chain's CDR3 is CAGGYEKLLF. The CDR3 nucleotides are TGTGCGGGAGGCTATGAAAAACTGCTCTTT.

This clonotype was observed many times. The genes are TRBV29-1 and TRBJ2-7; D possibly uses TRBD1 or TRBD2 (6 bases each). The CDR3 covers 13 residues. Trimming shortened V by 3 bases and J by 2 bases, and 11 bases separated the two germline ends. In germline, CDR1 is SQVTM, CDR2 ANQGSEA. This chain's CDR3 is CSVEGGDTYEQYF. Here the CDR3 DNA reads TGCAGCGTTGAGGGGGGCGACACCTACGAGCAGTACTTC.

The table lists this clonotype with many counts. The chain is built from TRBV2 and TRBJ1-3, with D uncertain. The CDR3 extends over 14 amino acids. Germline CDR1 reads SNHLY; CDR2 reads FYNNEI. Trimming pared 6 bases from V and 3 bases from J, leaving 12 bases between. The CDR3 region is CASRTTRIGNTIYF. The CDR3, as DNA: TGTGCCAGCAGGACGACAAGGATTGGAAACACCATATATTTT.

The CDR3 nucleotides read TGCAGCGTGGGGACAGGGTTGACCGGGGAGCTGTTTTTT. Its translation is CSVGTGLTGELFF. The chain employs TRBV29-1 and TRBJ2-2, with 9 bases fitting TRBD1. The CDR3 spans 13 residues. Trimming cost V 6 bases and J 5 bases; bases outside gene matches: 4. The germline CDR1 and CDR2 sequences are SQVTM and ANQGSEA.

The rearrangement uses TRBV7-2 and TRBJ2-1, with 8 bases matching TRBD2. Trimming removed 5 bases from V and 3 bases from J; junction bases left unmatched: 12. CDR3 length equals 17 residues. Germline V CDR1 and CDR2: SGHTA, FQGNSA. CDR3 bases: TGTGCCAGCAGCCGAAGCGGGGGCCGAACTTACTACAATGAGCAGTTCTTC. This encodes CASSRSGGRTYYNEQFF.

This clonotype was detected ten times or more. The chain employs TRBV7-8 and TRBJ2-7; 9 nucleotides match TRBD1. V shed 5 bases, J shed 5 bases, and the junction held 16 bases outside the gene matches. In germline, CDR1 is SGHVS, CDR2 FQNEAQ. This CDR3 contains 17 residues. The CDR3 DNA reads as TGTGCCAGCAGCCGAGTTTATAACCGGGACAGGGATCACGAGCAGTACTTC. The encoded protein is CASSRVYNRDRDHEQYF.

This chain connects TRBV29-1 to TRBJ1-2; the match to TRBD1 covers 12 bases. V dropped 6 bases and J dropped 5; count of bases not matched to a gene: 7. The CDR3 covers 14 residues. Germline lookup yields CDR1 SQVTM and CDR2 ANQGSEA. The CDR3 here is CSVGDRGREYGYTF. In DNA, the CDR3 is TGCAGCGTGGGGGACAGGGGGCGAGAATATGGCTACACCTTC.

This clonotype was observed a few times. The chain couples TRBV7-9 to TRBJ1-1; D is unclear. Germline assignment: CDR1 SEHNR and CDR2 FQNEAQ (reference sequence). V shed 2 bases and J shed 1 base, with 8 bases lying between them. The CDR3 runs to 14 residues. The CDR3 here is CASSLINRNTEAFF. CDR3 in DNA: TGTGCCAGCAGCTTAATCAACAGGAACACTGAAGCTTTCTTT.

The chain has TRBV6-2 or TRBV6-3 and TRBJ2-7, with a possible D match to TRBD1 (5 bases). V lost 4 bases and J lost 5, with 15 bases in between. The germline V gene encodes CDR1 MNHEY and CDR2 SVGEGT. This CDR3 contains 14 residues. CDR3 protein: CASSSAGYSNEQYF. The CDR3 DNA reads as TGTGCCAGCAGTTCGGCAGGGTATAGTAACGAGCAGTACTTC.

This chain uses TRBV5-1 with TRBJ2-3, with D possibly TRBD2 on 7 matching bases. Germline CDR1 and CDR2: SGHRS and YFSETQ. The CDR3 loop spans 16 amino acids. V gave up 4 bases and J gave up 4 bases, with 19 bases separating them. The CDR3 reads CASSGGDNEMADTQYF. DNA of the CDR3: TGCGCCAGCAGCGGGGGGGACAATGAGATGGCAGATACGCAGTATTTT.

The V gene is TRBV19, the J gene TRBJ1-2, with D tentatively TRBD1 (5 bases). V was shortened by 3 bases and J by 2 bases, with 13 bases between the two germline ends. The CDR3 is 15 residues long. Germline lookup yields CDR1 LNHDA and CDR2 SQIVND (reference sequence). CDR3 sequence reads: CASSIKAGRNYGYTF. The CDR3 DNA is TGTGCCAGTAGTATTAAGGCAGGGCGGAACTATGGCTACACCTTC. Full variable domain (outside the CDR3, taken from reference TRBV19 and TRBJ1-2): DGGITQSPKYLFRKEGQNVTLSCEQNLNHDAMYWYRQDPGQGLRLIYYSQIVNDFQKGDIAEGYSVSREKKESFPLTVTSAQKNPTAFYLCASSIKAGRNYGYTFGSGTRLTVV.

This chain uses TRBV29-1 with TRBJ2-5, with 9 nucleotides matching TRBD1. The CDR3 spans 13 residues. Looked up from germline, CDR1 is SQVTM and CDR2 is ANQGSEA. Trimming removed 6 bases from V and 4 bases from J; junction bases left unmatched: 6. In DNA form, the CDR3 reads TGCAGCGTGGACAGGGGTGCGTTAGAGACCCAGTACTTC. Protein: CSVDRGALETQYF.

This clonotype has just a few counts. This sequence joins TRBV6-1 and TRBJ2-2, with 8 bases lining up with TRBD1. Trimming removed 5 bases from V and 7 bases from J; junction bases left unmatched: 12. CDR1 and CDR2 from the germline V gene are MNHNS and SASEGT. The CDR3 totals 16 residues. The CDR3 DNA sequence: TGTGCCAGCAGTAACAGGACAGGGACGGGTCACGGGGAGCTGTTTTTT. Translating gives CASSNRTGTGHGELFF.

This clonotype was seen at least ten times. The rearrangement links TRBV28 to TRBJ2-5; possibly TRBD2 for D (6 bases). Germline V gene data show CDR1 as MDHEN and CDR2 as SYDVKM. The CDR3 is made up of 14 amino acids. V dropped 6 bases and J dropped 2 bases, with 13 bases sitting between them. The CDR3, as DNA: TGTGCCAGCAGCCTGGGACTCCCACAAGAGACCCAGTACTTC. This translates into CASSLGLPQETQYF.

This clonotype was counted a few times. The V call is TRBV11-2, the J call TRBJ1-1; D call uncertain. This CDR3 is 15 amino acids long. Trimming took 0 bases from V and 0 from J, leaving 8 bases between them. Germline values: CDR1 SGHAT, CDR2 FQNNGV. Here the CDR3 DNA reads TGTGCCAGCAGCTTAGATGGAATATTGAACACTGAAGCTTTCTTT. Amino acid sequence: CASSLDGILNTEAFF.

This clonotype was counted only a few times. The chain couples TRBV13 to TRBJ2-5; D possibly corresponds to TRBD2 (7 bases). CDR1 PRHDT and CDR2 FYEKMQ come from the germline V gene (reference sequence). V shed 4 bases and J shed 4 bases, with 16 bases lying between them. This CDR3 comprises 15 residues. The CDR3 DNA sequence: TGTGCCAGCAGCTCGCGTGGGGGGGCCTTAGAGACCCAGTACTTC. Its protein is CASSSRGGALETQYF.